Listed below are T cell receptor beta chains from one sample, sequenced in a study of T cell repertoires in cytomegalovirus infection. TCRdb used MiXCR to reprocess the reads, holding one entry per CDR3 protein. This sample has approximately 730,000 distinct CDR3 sequences, with roughly a third found just once. What these receptors recognize is not known. Sample: cultured PBMCs, taken from culture after CMV antigen stimulation. The receptors derive from a human donor in good health (CMV status not recorded). Some clones in this sample may be carry-over from other donors' samples. The CDR3 runs from the conserved cysteine through the conserved F or W. Each record gives: clone size, J gene, V gene, D gene, CDR3 DNA, CDR3 protein. D genes are given only for firm matches. Not all rows give a size; the values are once, few, many and, for expanded clones, a class.

clone_size: NA; j_call: TRBJ2-3; v_call: TRBV7-2; d_call: NA; cdr3_nt: TGTGCCAGCAGCAGACGACTCCGCCGAGACACAGATACGCAGTATTTT; cdr3_aa: CASSRRLRRDTDTQYF
clone_size: NA; j_call: TRBJ2-7; v_call: TRBV7-9; d_call: NA; cdr3_nt: TGTGCGGGGGGGGCACGAGGGTCTTACGAGCAGTACTTC; cdr3_aa: CAGGARGSYEQYF
clone_size: NA; j_call: TRBJ2-3; v_call: TRBV11-1; d_call: NA; cdr3_nt: TGTGCCAGCAGCGCCACCAGCTATACGCAGTATTTT; cdr3_aa: CASSATSYTQYF
clone_size: many; j_call: TRBJ1-4; v_call: TRBV7-6; d_call: TRBD1; cdr3_nt: TGTGCCAGCAGTCCGGACAGGGGCGGATCGGGTAATGAAAAACTGTTTTTT; cdr3_aa: CASSPDRGGSGNEKLFF
clone_size: NA; j_call: TRBJ2-5; v_call: TRBV5-1; d_call: TRBD2; cdr3_nt: TGCGCCAGCAGCCCACCGGGGGGGCGGCATCAAAAGGCCGAGACCCAGTACTTC; cdr3_aa: CASSPPGGRHQKAETQYF
clone_size: few; j_call: TRBJ1-2; v_call: TRBV5-4; d_call: NA; cdr3_nt: TGTGCCAGCAGCGTCCGGACAGAAGACTATGGCTACACCTTC; cdr3_aa: CASSVRTEDYGYTF
clone_size: many; j_call: TRBJ1-4; v_call: TRBV7-6; d_call: TRBD1; cdr3_nt: TGTGCCAGCAGCCTACAGGGGGTAGGTGAAAAACTGTTTTTT; cdr3_aa: CASSLQGVGEKLFF
clone_size: NA; j_call: TRBJ1-5; v_call: TRBV19; d_call: NA; cdr3_nt: TGTGCCAGTATCCATACCCTCAGAGGGGTACGGGACAATCAGCCCCAGCATTTT; cdr3_aa: CASIHTLRGVRDNQPQHF
clone_size: few; j_call: TRBJ1-1; v_call: TRBV4-1; d_call: NA; cdr3_nt: TGCGCCAGCAGCCAAGGAACGTATTCTAACACTGAAGCTTTCTTT; cdr3_aa: CASSQGTYSNTEAFF
clone_size: NA; j_call: TRBJ2-7; v_call: TRBV6-5; d_call: TRBD1; cdr3_nt: TGTGCCAGCAGTCTAACCGGGACAGGGGGCAACGAGCAGTACTTC; cdr3_aa: CASSLTGTGGNEQYF
clone_size: few; j_call: TRBJ2-3; v_call: TRBV7-6; d_call: NA; cdr3_nt: TGTGCCAGCAGCTTAGTGGGTGGGGCACCTTACACAGATACGCAGTATTTT; cdr3_aa: CASSLVGGAPYTDTQYF
clone_size: NA; j_call: TRBJ2-7; v_call: TRBV28; d_call: NA; cdr3_nt: TGTGCCAGCAGTTTAGTCCTCGGGGGTGATTACGAGCAGTACTTC; cdr3_aa: CASSLVLGGDYEQYF
clone_size: once; j_call: TRBJ1-1; v_call: TRBV20-1; d_call: NA; cdr3_nt: TGCAGTGCTAGAGGGACGAACACTGAAGCTTTCTTT; cdr3_aa: CSARGTNTEAFF
clone_size: NA; j_call: TRBJ2-2; v_call: TRBV6-2/TRBV6-3; d_call: TRBD2; cdr3_nt: TGTGCCAGCAGCCGGGGACTAGCGGGGGCGAACACCGGGGAGCTGTTTTTT; cdr3_aa: CASSRGLAGANTGELFF
clone_size: few; j_call: TRBJ2-3; v_call: TRBV12-3/TRBV12-4; d_call: NA; cdr3_nt: TGTGCCAGCAGTTCACTACTCGGTACGCAGTATTTT; cdr3_aa: CASSSLLGTQYF
clone_size: few; j_call: TRBJ2-1; v_call: TRBV5-4; d_call: TRBD2; cdr3_nt: TGTGCCAGCAGCGCTACTAGCGGGAGTACACATGAGCAGTTCTTC; cdr3_aa: CASSATSGSTHEQFF
clone_size: NA; j_call: TRBJ1-2; v_call: TRBV2; d_call: TRBD1; cdr3_nt: TGTGCCAGCATCGGGGACAGGGCGGAGTATGGCTACACCTTC; cdr3_aa: CASIGDRAEYGYTF
clone_size: NA; j_call: TRBJ2-3; v_call: TRBV4-3; d_call: NA; cdr3_nt: TGCGCCAGCAGCCCCACGGGACCTCCCTCCGCAGATACGCAGTATTTT; cdr3_aa: CASSPTGPPSADTQYF
clone_size: many; j_call: TRBJ1-2; v_call: TRBV7-6; d_call: TRBD1; cdr3_nt: TGTGCCAGCAGCCAGGGGGCCTATGGCTACACCTTC; cdr3_aa: CASSQGAYGYTF
clone_size: NA; j_call: TRBJ2-2; v_call: TRBV24-1; d_call: TRBD2; cdr3_nt: TGTGCCACCAGTTCGACTCCCGGGACTAGCGGGAGAGTCGGGGAGCTGTTTTTT; cdr3_aa: CATSSTPGTSGRVGELFF
clone_size: few; j_call: TRBJ1-1; v_call: TRBV11-2; d_call: NA; cdr3_nt: TGTGCCAGCAGCTCGACGAAGACCGATACTGAAGCTTTCTTT; cdr3_aa: CASSSTKTDTEAFF
clone_size: NA; j_call: TRBJ1-1; v_call: TRBV27; d_call: NA; cdr3_nt: TGTGCCAGCAGTTCGCCGGGGGGATGGAGCGGTGAAGCTTTCTTT; cdr3_aa: CASSSPGGWSGEAFF
clone_size: NA; j_call: TRBJ2-5; v_call: TRBV24-1; d_call: NA; cdr3_nt: TGTGCCACCAGTGATCGTGAGACCCAGTACTTC; cdr3_aa: CATSDRETQYF
clone_size: NA; j_call: TRBJ1-1; v_call: TRBV28; d_call: NA; cdr3_nt: TGTGCCAGCAGTCAAGCCCAAGCGGGGGTGGGCACTGAAGCTTTCTTT; cdr3_aa: CASSQAQAGVGTEAFF
clone_size: few; j_call: TRBJ1-1; v_call: TRBV5-1; d_call: TRBD1; cdr3_nt: TGCGCCAGCAGCTCCGGGACAGGACAAGCTGAAGCTTTCTTT; cdr3_aa: CASSSGTGQAEAFF
clone_size: few; j_call: TRBJ2-5; v_call: TRBV19; d_call: NA; cdr3_nt: TGTGCCAGTAGTATGGGACGCCGCGGACGGCCCCAGTACTTC; cdr3_aa: CASSMGRRGRPQYF
clone_size: few; j_call: TRBJ2-7; v_call: TRBV28; d_call: NA; cdr3_nt: TGTGCCAGCAGTTTTCCCCCCGAGCAGTACTTC; cdr3_aa: CASSFPPEQYF
clone_size: few; j_call: TRBJ2-6; v_call: TRBV19; d_call: NA; cdr3_nt: TGTGCCAGTACCCTTCTGTGGGGGACTGGGGCCAACGTCCTGACTTTC; cdr3_aa: CASTLLWGTGANVLTF
clone_size: NA; j_call: TRBJ2-7; v_call: TRBV11-2; d_call: NA; cdr3_nt: TGTGCCAGCACCCTTTCCCACGAGCAGTACTTC; cdr3_aa: CASTLSHEQYF
clone_size: NA; j_call: TRBJ2-6; v_call: TRBV7-2; d_call: NA; cdr3_nt: TGTGCCAGCAGCCGCTCGGGTGCTGGGGCCAACGTCCTGACTTTC; cdr3_aa: CASSRSGAGANVLTF
clone_size: NA; j_call: TRBJ2-1; v_call: TRBV3-1; d_call: TRBD2; cdr3_nt: TGTGCCAGCAGCCCTTACTCCCTAGCGGGAGCCCTCAATGAGCAGTTCTTC; cdr3_aa: CASSPYSLAGALNEQFF
clone_size: few; j_call: TRBJ1-3; v_call: TRBV11-2; d_call: NA; cdr3_nt: TGTGCCAGCACCTACTACTCTGGAAACACCATATATTTT; cdr3_aa: CASTYYSGNTIYF
clone_size: NA; j_call: TRBJ2-3; v_call: TRBV4-1; d_call: NA; cdr3_nt: TGCGCCAGCAGCCAAGAATATGGGGCAACAGATACGCAGTATTTT; cdr3_aa: CASSQEYGATDTQYF
clone_size: NA; j_call: TRBJ1-2; v_call: TRBV10-3; d_call: TRBD1; cdr3_nt: TGTGCCATCAGTGCCGAACAGGGGGCCTCTAACTATGGCTACACCTTC; cdr3_aa: CAISAEQGASNYGYTF
clone_size: few; j_call: TRBJ2-7; v_call: TRBV7-2; d_call: NA; cdr3_nt: TGTGCCAGCAGCCGAGCCTCAGGCCCCTACGAGCAGTACTTC; cdr3_aa: CASSRASGPYEQYF
clone_size: NA; j_call: TRBJ2-2; v_call: TRBV10-2; d_call: NA; cdr3_nt: TGCGCCAGCAGTGAGTCTGGCGGGTACACCGGGGAGCTGTTTTTT; cdr3_aa: CASSESGGYTGELFF
clone_size: few; j_call: TRBJ1-1; v_call: TRBV10-3; d_call: NA; cdr3_nt: TGTGCCATCAGTGACCAGAGGGCCACTGAAGCTTTCTTT; cdr3_aa: CAISDQRATEAFF
clone_size: NA; j_call: TRBJ2-2; v_call: TRBV27; d_call: NA; cdr3_nt: TGTGCCAGCACCATGGGAAATTCGAACGGGGAGCTGTTTTTT; cdr3_aa: CASTMGNSNGELFF